Included here is one T cell receptor (beta chain) sequence, with context. These data are taken from a study of control samples from healthy donors and cancer patients. The data were produced by immunoSEQ multiplex PCR, yet TCRdb's version contains in-frame clones alone and is incomplete. Of tens of thousands of clones listed, around 90% were seen once; the top ten hold 1.5% to 2%. The CDR3 runs 15 residues. With 6 bases clipped from V and 1 base from J, the junction kept 7 bases outside the gene matches. CDR1 is MDHEN, CDR2 SYDVKM, per germline. The source is a woman aged 60-75 years with head and neck cancer. The chain uses TRBV28 and TRBJ1-1, with 8 bases matching TRBD1. The sample taken for sequencing was PBMCs. CDR3 sequence reads: CASRRFDRGNTEAFF. Written as DNA, the CDR3 is TGTGCCAGCAGAAGATTTGACAGGGGGAACACTGAAGCTTTCTTT.